Described below is a single TCR beta chain sequence and its context. The target of this receptor is not known. The record has no base qualities; no much larger clone is one base away. Via the germline V gene, CDR1 is ENHRY and CDR2 SYGVKD. The CDR3 sequence holds 13 residues, the cysteine and phenylalanine included. Only the CDR3 region is kept as DNA, spanning 39 bases read in frame from base 1. The germline V and J ends show losses of 6 bases and 3 bases respectively, and no gene match explains 1 base of the junction. The sample belongs to a study of cytomegalovirus exposure and HLA in healthy donors (dated by TCRdb to about 2017). Regarding the complete study: According to a later analysis, the 120 validation repertoires were produced on the same platform as the 666 repertoires of the first cohort. The study aimed to test whether cataloging public T cell receptors could reveal signatures of past pathogen exposure. In addition to the first cohort of around 670 subjects, a separate validation cohort of approximately 130 different subjects was used. High-throughput TCR immunosequencing, statistical association of individual TCRs with disease status, and machine learning were combined to predict cytomegalovirus infection status.

The research as a whole found: The classifier was reported to diagnose cytomegalovirus status with high specificity and sensitivity in both the original cohort and the validation cohort. Most TCR sequences were seen in very few donors, while some public TCRs were found in many individuals. Subsequent analysis determined that TCRs grouped into clusters in the first cohort also showed a tendency toward co-occurrence across the roughly 120 validation repertoires, and about 93% of cluster scores exceeded 0. A few of the identified cytomegalovirus-associated TCR beta chains were confirmed in vitro to be specific for cytomegalovirus antigens. A later analysis lacked HLA typing for the validation cohort, so it scored co-occurrence in that cohort across all 120 repertoires. In the study, roughly 160 TCR beta chains were listed as associated with cytomegalovirus. The authors suggested that the approach could potentially be generalized to other disease states and immunological phenotypes.

Library generation was performed with the immunoSEQ multiplex PCR assay. In the source study's methods: A statistical classification framework was built to diagnose cytomegalovirus status from the catalog of TCR beta chain sequences. Sourced from immuneACCESS, this table was stored by TCRdb with only in-frame sequences that have V and J called. A share of the clones is absent; for the studies checked, an unresolved V gene accounts for under half, and the remainder has no known explanation. V and J calls plus clone size are reproduced from that table; the DNA served to infer D and trimming. The sample includes 330,000 or so clones, with roughly 89% observed a single time. The top ten hold 0.75% to 0.85% of the sample. Separate from the approximately 700-subject first cohort, the validation cohort of over 90 subjects was the group to which the donors belonged.

The receptor was derived from a woman between 18 and 30 years old in good health and CMV-seronegative. The chain is made from TRBV10-3 and TRBJ2-5; a stretch of 10 junction bases matches TRBD2. Sample: PBMCs. The CDR3 in this case is CAIRLAGEETQYF. DNA sequence: TGTGCCATCAGGCTAGCGGGAGAAGAGACCCAGTACTTC.